This TCR beta chain was observed in a study of identifying expanded T cells in peripheral blood. General study points: Clone count variance between approximately 2-week samples rose with total template count. Over about two and four weeks, about 16.4 and 19 clones changed, versus around 1.2 between replicates.

The CDR3 runs to 13 residues. The junction had 8 bases not matched to a gene; V was cut back by 5 bases and J by 8 bases. Germline lookup yields CDR1 SNHLY and CDR2 FYNNEI. Concerning this clone: Its matching antigen is unknown.

This table comes from immunoSEQ multiplex PCR, and its TCRdb copy is limited to in-frame clones, with some not included. The table records about 63,000 clones, about 80% of them present only once. No infections or other immune events were documented during collection. The specimen sequenced was blood. The V call is TRBV2, the J call TRBJ1-2; 7 bases match TRBD1. The sequence derives from a person aged 18-70 years in good health. The CDR3 region has the DNA TGTGCCAGCAGTCGACAGGGCTTATCCGGCTACACCTTC. This gives the protein CASSRQGLSGYTF.